A single sample gave rise to the 16 T cell receptor beta chains below, sequenced in a study of OX40 agonist ivuxolimab in advanced cancers. The table came from immunoSEQ multiplex PCR; TCRdb's copy has only in-frame clones and leaves some out. The sample yields roughly 67,000 clones, around 87% seen once. Sequenced material: CD4+ or CD8+ T cells sorted from blood, taken in a trial of the OX40 agonist ivuxolimab. All receptors derive from an adult with an advanced solid tumor such as melanoma, head and neck, liver or kidney cancer.

This chain links TRBV29-1 with TRBJ2-7; D not certain. V was cut by 3 bases and J by 5 bases, with 14 bases left in between. CDR1 is SQVTM and CDR2 is ANQGSEA in the germline V gene. CDR3 size: 13 residues. CDR3 sequence reads: CSVDGTQTHEQYF. The DNA of the CDR3 is TGCAGCGTTGACGGAACCCAAACGCACGAGCAGTACTTC.

Written as DNA, the CDR3 is TGTGCCAGCAGTTCCGGGACTAGTGAAGATACGCAGTATTTT. The encoded protein is CASSSGTSEDTQYF. The chain uses TRBV6-1 and TRBJ2-3; 8 bases match TRBD2. Germline-derived CDR1 and CDR2 are MNHNS and SASEGT. The CDR3 runs 14 residues. V lost 5 bases to trimming and J lost 5 bases; unmatched junction nucleotides: 6.

V gene TRBV28 combines with J gene TRBJ2-1, with unresolved D. This CDR3 contains 14 residues. Trimming took off 2 bases at V and 4 bases at J, with 9 bases between the two ends. Germline V gene lookup returns CDR1 MDHEN and CDR2 SYDVKM. CDR3 coding DNA: TGTGCCAGCAGTTTAGTGGCCGAGTACAATGAGCAGTTCTTC. Translated: CASSLVAEYNEQFF. The variable domain in full, with the rest retrieved from reference TRBV28 and TRBJ2-1, is DVKVTQSSRYLVKRTGEKVFLECVQDMDHENMFWYRQDPGLGLRLIYFSYDVKMKEKGDIPEGYSVSREKKERFSLILESASTNQTSMYLCASSLVAEYNEQFFGPGTRLTVL.

A few counts support this clone. The chain has TRBV18 and TRBJ2-3; 7 bases match TRBD2. Germline V gene sequence: CDR1 KGHSH, CDR2 LQKENI. The CDR3 runs 15 residues. V was pared by 6 bases and J by 0 bases, with 6 bases of the junction left unmatched. The CDR3 DNA is TGTGCCAGCTCCAGAGCGGGATCTAGCACAGATACGCAGTATTTT. Translating gives CASSRAGSSTDTQYF.

The chain carries TRBV2 and TRBJ2-3, with a possible D match to TRBD2 (5 bases). The CDR3 length is 16 residues. Looked up from germline, CDR1 is SNHLY and CDR2 is FYNNEI. With 3 bases removed from V and 6 bases from J, the gap between germline ends came to 19 bases. DNA for the CDR3: TGTGCCAGCAGTGAGGAAGGACGGGCTTCGGGGGATACGCAGTATTTT. Translation: CASSEEGRASGDTQYF.

V is TRBV28 and J is TRBJ2-6; weak D call: TRBD2 (5 bases). Trimming left V 6 bases short and J 2 bases short, with 11 bases between. The CDR3 has 15 residues. Germline V gives CDR1 MDHEN, CDR2 SYDVKM. The CDR3 nucleotides read TGTGCCAGCAGCACCGTCGGGACTGGGGCCAACGTCCTGACTTTC. Translating gives CASSTVGTGANVLTF.

This chain connects TRBV5-1 to TRBJ2-5, with TRBD2 matching 7 bases. Germline V gene lookup returns CDR1 SGHRS and CDR2 YFSETQ. This CDR3 has 14 amino acids. Trimming took 4 bases from V and 1 from J; bases not matched to a gene: 4. Here the CDR3 DNA reads TGCGCCAGCAGCCCGGGACTACTCCAAGAGACCCAGTACTTC. Protein: CASSPGLLQETQYF.

This clone has only one observation. The V call is TRBV9, the J call TRBJ1-2; possible D gene TRBD1, 5 bases. The CDR3 sequence is 15 residues long. Trimming took off 0 bases at V and 4 bases at J, with 13 bases between the two ends. The germline V gene has CDR1 SGDLS and CDR2 YYNGEE. This chain's CDR3 is CASSVGYRDSYGYTF. The CDR3 DNA reads TGTGCCAGCAGCGTAGGTTATCGGGACTCCTATGGCTACACCTTC.

The chain is built from TRBV10-3 and TRBJ2-7, with 14 nucleotides matching TRBD2. The CDR3 covers 13 residues. Germline loops: CDR1 ENHRY, CDR2 SYGVKD. The CDR3 is CGTSGGWAYEQYF. In DNA form, the CDR3 reads TGTGGGACTAGCGGGGGGTGGGCCTACGAGCAGTACTTC.

V is TRBV25-1 and J is TRBJ2-7; 10 bases are shared with TRBD1. Germline V lookup: CDR1 MGHDK, CDR2 SYGVNS. J lost 7 bases, V lost 3 bases, and 9 bases had no gene match. The CDR3 covers 15 residues. The CDR3 region is CASSDGGQGTGEQYF. CDR3 nucleotides: TGTGCCAGCAGTGATGGGGGACAGGGGACGGGGGAGCAGTACTTC.

The chain joins TRBV27 to TRBJ1-5, with 7 bases lining up with TRBD1. After removal of 6 bases from V and 5 bases from J, the junction contained 7 bases not matched to a gene. The CDR3 contains 14 residues. CDR1 MNHEY and CDR2 SMNVEV come from the germline V gene (reference sequence). For the CDR3, the DNA is TGTGCCAGCAGGAAAGGACAGGACCATCAGCCCCAGCATTTT. As protein: CASRKGQDHQPQHF.

The V call is TRBV6-6, the J call TRBJ2-1; D is uncertain. This CDR3 region has 12 residues. Germline V gives CDR1 MNHNY, CDR2 SVGAGI (reference sequence). The ends were cut back, 6 bases at V and 7 bases at J, with 10 bases in the middle. CDR3 in DNA: TGTGCCAGCAGAGCGCAAGTAAATGAGCAGTTCTTC. It codes for CASRAQVNEQFF.

This sequence joins TRBV11-3 and TRBJ2-7; TRBD1 matches at 7 bases. CDR3 size: 15 residues. V lost 1 base to trimming and J lost 4 bases; unmatched junction nucleotides: 7. CDR1 and CDR2 from the germline V gene are SGHNT and YENEEA. In DNA form, the CDR3 reads TGTGCCAGCAGCTTAGCGGGACAGAGGTTTTACGAGCAGTACTTC. Its translation is CASSLAGQRFYEQYF. Filled out from reference TRBV11-3 and TRBJ2-7, the complete variable domain reads EAGVVQSPRYKIIEKKQPVAFWCNPISGHNTLYWYLQNLGQGPELLIRYENEEAVDDSQLPKDRFSAERLKGVDSTLKIQPAELGDSAVYLCASSLAGQRFYEQYFGPGTRLTVT.

The genes are TRBV30 and TRBJ1-6; no clear D gene. This CDR3 contains 17 residues. The germline CDR1 and CDR2 sequences are GTSNPN and SVGIG (reference sequence). V was trimmed by 5 bases and J by 3 bases, leaving 20 bases between them. For the CDR3, the DNA is TGTGCCTGGTCCCAGATGTCGGGAGATTACTATAATTCACCCCTCCACTTT. This gives the protein CAWSQMSGDYYNSPLHF.

This clone was seen once. This chain connects TRBV5-1 to TRBJ1-1; TRBD1 agrees at 7 bases. Trimming removed 4 bases from V and 0 bases from J; junction bases left unmatched: 3. CDR1 and CDR2 from the germline V gene are SGHRS and YFSETQ. This CDR3 is 14 amino acids long. The CDR3 protein is CASSPGQVNTEAFF. CDR3 bases: TGCGCCAGCAGCCCCGGACAGGTGAACACTGAAGCTTTCTTT.

This chain links TRBV29-1 with TRBJ2-5, with 7 bases matching TRBD2. The CDR3 loop spans 12 amino acids. CDR1 is SQVTM, CDR2 ANQGSEA, per germline. V lost 3 bases to trimming and J lost 5 bases; unmatched junction nucleotides: 3. CDR3 DNA sequence: TGCAGCGTTGATCGGGGGGAGGAGACCCAGTACTTC. It encodes CSVDRGEETQYF.